Here is one T cell receptor (beta chain) with its context. Looked up from germline, CDR1 is GTSNPN and CDR2 is SVGIG (reference sequence). The CDR3 is made up of 17 amino acids. The J segment lost 2 bases and the V segment lost 0 bases, leaving 6 bases of the junction unmatched. This entry belongs to a study of blood T cell repertoires in COVID-19. Using immunoSEQ multiplex PCR, the repertoire was profiled, and TCRdb retains in-frame clones only, with some absent. The sample has about 350,000 clones, roughly nine tenths seen once. The sequenced sample was peripheral blood. The chain has TRBV30 and TRBJ2-3; 12 nucleotides agree with TRBD2. The sequence was obtained from an older woman with COVID-19, enrolled during active disease. The CDR3 protein is CAWSVLRTSGATDTQYF. In nucleotides, the CDR3 is TGTGCCTGGAGTGTACTTAGGACTAGCGGGGCCACAGATACGCAGTATTTT. Full variable domain (missing parts from reference TRBV30 and TRBJ2-3): SQTIHQWPATLVQPVGSPLSLECTVEGTSNPNLYWYRQAAGRGLQLLFYSVGIGQISSEVPQNLSASRPQDRQFILSSKKLLLSDSGFYLCAWSVLRTSGATDTQYFGPGTRLTVL.